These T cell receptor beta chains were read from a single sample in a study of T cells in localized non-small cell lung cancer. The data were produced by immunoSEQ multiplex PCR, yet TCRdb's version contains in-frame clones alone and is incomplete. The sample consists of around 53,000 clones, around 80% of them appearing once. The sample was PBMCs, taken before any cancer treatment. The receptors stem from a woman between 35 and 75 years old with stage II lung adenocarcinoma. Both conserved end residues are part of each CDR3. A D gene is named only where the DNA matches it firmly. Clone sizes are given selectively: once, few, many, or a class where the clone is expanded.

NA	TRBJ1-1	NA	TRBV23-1	TGCGCCAGCAGTCAAGCGAAAGCGAAGGGTGCTTTCTTT	CASSQAKAKGAFF
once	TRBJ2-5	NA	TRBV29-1	TGCAGCGTTGGAGATCAACTCGGGGGGACCCAGTACTTC	CSVGDQLGGTQYF
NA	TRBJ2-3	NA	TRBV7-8	TGTGCCAGCAGCTTAGTGGGCCTCAGAGGCGTGGCGCAGTATTTT	CASSLVGLRGVAQYF
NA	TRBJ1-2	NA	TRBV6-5	TGTGCCAGCAGCCCTGGGACCGAATTCTATGGCTACACCTTC	CASSPGTEFYGYTF
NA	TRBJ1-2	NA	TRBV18	TGTGCCAGCTCAGCAGAGGGGATGGCCTATGGCTACACCTTC	CASSAEGMAYGYTF
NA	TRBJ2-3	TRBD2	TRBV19	TGTGCCACCATGACTAGCTCAGATACGCAGTATTTT	CATMTSSDTQYF
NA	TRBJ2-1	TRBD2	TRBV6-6	TGTGCCAGCAGCCGGACTAGCGGGGCGACAAATGAGCAGTTCTTC	CASSRTSGATNEQFF
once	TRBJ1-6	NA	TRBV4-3	TGCGCCAGCAGCCGAGATAGCTCCTATAATTCACCCCTCCACTTT	CASSRDSSYNSPLHF
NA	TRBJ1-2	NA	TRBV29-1	TGCAGCGTTGGGGGGGGCAGGATAGCTAACTATGGCTACACCTTC	CSVGGGRIANYGYTF
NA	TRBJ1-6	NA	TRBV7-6	TGTGCCAGCAGCTCCGGACAGAATTCACCCCTCCACTTT	CASSSGQNSPLHF